The 8 T cell receptor beta chains reported below all come from one sample, sequenced in a study of blood T cell repertoires in COVID-19. Measured with immunoSEQ multiplex PCR; TCRdb has only the in-frame clones, and not every one. The data show some 77,000 clones, with about 80% seen just once and under 30% held by the top ten. Sequencing was performed on peripheral blood. The receptor set was obtained from a man in his 70s with acute or convalescent COVID-19.

The chain joins TRBV24-1 to TRBJ2-1, with 8 bases aligning to TRBD1. The CDR3 is 16 amino acids. The J segment lost 15 bases and the V segment lost 1 base, leaving 16 bases of the junction unmatched. CDR1 is KGHDR, CDR2 SFDVKD, per germline. DNA for the CDR3: TGTGCCACCAGTGATTTAGTGGCAGGGGGCATGCGGGGTCGGTTCTTC. Protein: CATSDLVAGGMRGRFF.

This sequence joins TRBV28 and TRBJ2-1, with a weak D call TRBD2 (6 bases). V was pared by 7 bases and J by 10 bases, with 23 bases between. The CDR3 contains 15 residues. Germline CDR1 and CDR2: MDHEN and SYDVKM. In DNA form, the CDR3 reads TGTGCCAGCACTCTCCCCCTGACTAGTCGTAAGGAGCAGTTCTTC. It translates to CASTLPLTSRKEQFF.

The sample holds one count of this clone. The V call is TRBV5-1, the J call TRBJ2-2, with D possibly being TRBD1 (6 bases). Germline CDR1 reads SGHRS; CDR2 reads YFSETQ. Trimming cost V 0 bases and J 4 bases, with 7 bases left between them. The CDR3 has 14 residues. The CDR3 nucleotides read TGCGCCAGCAGCTTGGCACAGGGCACCGGGGAGCTGTTTTTT. This encodes CASSLAQGTGELFF. The whole variable domain, remainder taken from reference TRBV5-1 and TRBJ2-2, is KAGVTQTPRYLIKTRGQQVTLSCSPISGHRSVSWYQQTPGQGLQFLFEYFSETQRNKGNFPGRFSGRQFSNSRSEMNVSTLELGDSALYLCASSLAQGTGELFFGEGSRLTVL.

The chain is built from TRBV5-1 and TRBJ1-1, with a weak D call TRBD1 (5 bases). The V gene lost 5 bases and the J gene lost 1 base, with 9 bases spanning the gap. The CDR3 extends over 13 amino acids. The V gene's germline CDR1 is SGHRS and CDR2 YFSETQ. CDR3 DNA sequence: TGCGCCAGCAGTACACAGGCGAACACTGAAGCTTTCTTT. Translation: CASSTQANTEAFF.

The chain is built from TRBV19 and TRBJ2-1; D gene unclear. Trimming pared 5 bases from V and 6 bases from J, leaving 5 bases between. The germline gives CDR1 LNHDA, CDR2 SQIVND (reference sequence). CDR3 length equals 11 residues. The CDR3 region is CASSYINEQFF. The CDR3, as DNA: TGTGCCAGTAGTTACATCAATGAGCAGTTCTTC.

The chain joins TRBV24-1 to TRBJ2-3, with D unclear. Trimming removed 7 bases at V and 6 bases at J, with 10 bases between. The CDR3 has 12 residues. In germline, CDR1 is KGHDR, CDR2 SFDVKD. CDR3 sequence reads: CATSESEDTQYF. DNA of the CDR3: TGTGCCACCAGCGAGAGCGAGGATACGCAGTATTTT.

The rearrangement links TRBV19 to TRBJ2-1; 11 bases agree with TRBD1. CDR3 length: 18 amino acids. Trimming removed 6 bases from V and 9 bases from J; junction bases left unmatched: 19. CDR1 is LNHDA, CDR2 SQIVND, per germline (reference sequence). The CDR3 protein is CASRARTGGASPGGEQFF. The CDR3 nucleotides are TGTGCCAGTAGGGCCAGGACAGGGGGCGCATCACCAGGTGGTGAGCAGTTCTTC. The full variable domain, completed using reference TRBV19 and TRBJ2-1, is DGGITQSPKYLFRKEGQNVTLSCEQNLNHDAMYWYRQDPGQGLRLIYYSQIVNDFQKGDIAEGYSVSREKKESFPLTVTSAQKNPTAFYLCASRARTGGASPGGEQFFGPGTRLTVL.

The gene calls are TRBV29-1 and TRBJ2-1, with D perhaps TRBD1 (5 bases). Per germline, CDR1 SQVTM and CDR2 ANQGSEA. This CDR3 has 12 residues. The V and J ends lost 5 bases and 3 bases respectively, with 8 bases between them. In DNA form, the CDR3 reads TGCAGCGTTCGAACAGGCTACAATGAGCAGTTCTTC. Translating it yields CSVRTGYNEQFF.